This T cell receptor beta chain was sequenced during a study of Graves' ophthalmopathy and Graves' hyperthyroidism. Study-wide results and caveats: Discrimination between ophthalmopathy and stable hyperthyroidism by a 13-signature model showed 85% to 90% sensitivity and less than 84% specificity. With 70.59% sensitivity and approximately 72% specificity, the model predicted ophthalmopathy progression.

Ophthalmopathy donors showed moderate-to-severe activity, CAS ≥3, NOSPECS ≥4 and a duration under 3 months. In this cohort, patients with other autoimmune diseases, uncontrolled infections, pregnancy or lactation were excluded. Amplified TCR beta CDR3 regions were obtained using RNA transcripts as template. First-round RT-PCR relied on HTBI primers, and a second-round multiplex PCR came next. A single record per CDR3 protein comes from TCRdb applying MiXCR to the multiplex PCR reads. The table has over 200,000 distinct CDR3 sequences, 25% to 30% seen once. V lost 2 bases and J 1 base, leaving 12 bases between the germline ends. The germline CDR1 and CDR2 sequences are LNHDA and SQIVND (reference sequence). There are 17 residues in the CDR3. Many counts were recorded for this clonotype. Its antigen is currently unknown.

The J gene is TRBJ1-6, the V gene TRBV19; D might be TRBD1 (6 bases). The source material was peripheral blood. This clonotype was obtained from a man in his forties or fifties with Graves' ophthalmopathy. In DNA form, the CDR3 reads TGTGCCAGTAGTATACCTTCAGGGGTATCCTATAATTCACCCCTCCACTTT. It yields the protein CASSIPSGVSYNSPLHF.